This entry concerns a single T cell receptor (beta chain). Its specificity is unknown. Between the trimmed V and J ends, which lost 0 bases and 4 bases, there was a span of 10 bases. There are 15 residues in the CDR3. CDR1 is MGHRA and CDR2 is YSYEKL in the germline V gene. 60 Vbeta and 13 Jbeta primers were used in PCR. TCRdb's copy holds only in-frame clones and misses some; the assay was immunoSEQ multiplex PCR. The repertoire holds 100,000 to 120,000 clones, with 70% to 75% as singletons. These data come from a study of cytomegalovirus exposure and HLA in healthy donors. Study-level points and caveats: Some V segments could not be told apart, so they were left out, TRBV6-2 and TRBV6-3 among them. In an earlier analysis, in 620 or so donors, most V segments appeared productive either ~90% or ~30% of the time.

Sequencing input: PBMCs. This TCR was recovered from a man aged 35 to 55 in good health and CMV-seronegative. The V call is TRBV4-1, the J call TRBJ1-5, with D unclear. CDR3 DNA sequence: TGCGCCAGCAGCCAAGATGTGGGCAGTAATCAGCCCCAGCATTTT. Encoded protein: CASSQDVGSNQPQHF.